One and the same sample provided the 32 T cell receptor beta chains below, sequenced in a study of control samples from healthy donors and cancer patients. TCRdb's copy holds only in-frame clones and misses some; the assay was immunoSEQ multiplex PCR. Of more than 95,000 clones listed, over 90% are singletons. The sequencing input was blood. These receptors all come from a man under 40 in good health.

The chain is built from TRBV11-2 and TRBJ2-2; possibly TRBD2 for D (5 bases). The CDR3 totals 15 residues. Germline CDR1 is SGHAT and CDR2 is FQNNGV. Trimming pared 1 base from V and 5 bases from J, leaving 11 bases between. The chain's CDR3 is CASSLGEGRTGELFF. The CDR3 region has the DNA TGTGCCAGCAGCTTAGGTGAAGGGAGAACCGGGGAGCTGTTTTTT.

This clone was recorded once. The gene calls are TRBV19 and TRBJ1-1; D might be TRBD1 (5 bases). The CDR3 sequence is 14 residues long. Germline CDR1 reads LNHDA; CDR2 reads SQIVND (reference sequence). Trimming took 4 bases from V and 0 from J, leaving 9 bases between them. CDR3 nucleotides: TGTGCCAGTAGTACGACAGTGATGAACACTGAAGCTTTCTTT. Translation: CASSTTVMNTEAFF.

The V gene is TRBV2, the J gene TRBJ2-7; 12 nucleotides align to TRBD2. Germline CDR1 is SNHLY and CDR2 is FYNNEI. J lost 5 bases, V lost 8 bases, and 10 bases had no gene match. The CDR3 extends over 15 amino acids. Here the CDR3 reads CASPLLAGGPDEQYV. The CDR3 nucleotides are TGTGCCAGCCCACTCCTAGCGGGGGGGCCCGACGAGCAGTACGTC.

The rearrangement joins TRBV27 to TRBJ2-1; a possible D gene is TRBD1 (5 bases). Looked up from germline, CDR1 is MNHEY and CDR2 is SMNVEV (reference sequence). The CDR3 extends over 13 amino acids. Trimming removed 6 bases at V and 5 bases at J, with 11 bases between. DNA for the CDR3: TGTGCCAGCAGCCTACAGGCCCACAATGAGCAGTTCTTC. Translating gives CASSLQAHNEQFF.

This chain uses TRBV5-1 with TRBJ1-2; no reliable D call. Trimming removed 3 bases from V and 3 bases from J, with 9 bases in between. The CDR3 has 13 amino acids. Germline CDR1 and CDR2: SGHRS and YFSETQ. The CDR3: CASSWEPHYGYTF. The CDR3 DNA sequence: TGCGCCAGCAGCTGGGAACCCCACTATGGCTACACCTTC. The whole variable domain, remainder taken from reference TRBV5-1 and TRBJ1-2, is KAGVTQTPRYLIKTRGQQVTLSCSPISGHRSVSWYQQTPGQGLQFLFEYFSETQRNKGNFPGRFSGRQFSNSRSEMNVSTLELGDSALYLCASSWEPHYGYTFGSGTRLTVV.

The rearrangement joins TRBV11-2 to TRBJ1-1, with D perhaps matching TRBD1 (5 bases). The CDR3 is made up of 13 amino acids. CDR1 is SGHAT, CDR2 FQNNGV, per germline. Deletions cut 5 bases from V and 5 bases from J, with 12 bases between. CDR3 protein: CASSALGPTEAFF. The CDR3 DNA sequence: TGTGCCAGCAGCGCCCTGGGGCCGACTGAAGCTTTCTTT.

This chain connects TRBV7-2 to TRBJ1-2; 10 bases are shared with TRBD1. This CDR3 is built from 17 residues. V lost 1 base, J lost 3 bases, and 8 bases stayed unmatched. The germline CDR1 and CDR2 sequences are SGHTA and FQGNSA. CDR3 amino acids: CASSLVGGTGAYYGYTF. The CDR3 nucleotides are TGTGCCAGCAGCTTAGTAGGAGGGACAGGGGCATACTATGGCTACACCTTC. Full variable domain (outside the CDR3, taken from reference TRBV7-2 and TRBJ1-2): GAGVSQSPSNKVTEKGKDVELRCDPISGHTALYWYRQSLGQGLEFLIYFQGNSAPDKSGLPSDRFSAERTGGSVSTLTIQRTQQEDSAVYLCASSLVGGTGAYYGYTFGSGTRLTVV.

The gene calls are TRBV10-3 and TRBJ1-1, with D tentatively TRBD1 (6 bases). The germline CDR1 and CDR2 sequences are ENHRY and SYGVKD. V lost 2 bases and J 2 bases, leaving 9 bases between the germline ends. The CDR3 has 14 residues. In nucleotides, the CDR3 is TGTGCCATCAGTGAGAGGGGGGGTAACACTGAAGCTTTCTTT. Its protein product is CAISERGGNTEAFF.

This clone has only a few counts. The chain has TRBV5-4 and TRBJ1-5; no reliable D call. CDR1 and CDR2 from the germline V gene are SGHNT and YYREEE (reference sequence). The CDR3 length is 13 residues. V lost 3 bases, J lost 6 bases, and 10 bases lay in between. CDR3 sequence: CASSWAPSQPQHF. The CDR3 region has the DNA TGTGCCAGCAGCTGGGCCCCATCTCAGCCCCAGCATTTT.

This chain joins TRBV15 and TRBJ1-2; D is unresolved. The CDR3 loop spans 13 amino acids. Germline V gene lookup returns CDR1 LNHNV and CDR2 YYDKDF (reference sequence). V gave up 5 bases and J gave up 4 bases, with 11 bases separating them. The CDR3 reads CATSPRASYGYTF. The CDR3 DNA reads TGTGCCACCAGCCCTAGGGCGTCCTATGGCTACACCTTC.

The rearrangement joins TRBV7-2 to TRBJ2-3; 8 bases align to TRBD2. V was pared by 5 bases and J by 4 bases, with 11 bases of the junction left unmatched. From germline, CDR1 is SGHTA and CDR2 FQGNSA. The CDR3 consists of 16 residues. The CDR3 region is CASSPAGGGQADTQYF. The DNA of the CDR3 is TGTGCCAGCAGCCCGGCGGGCGGGGGGCAGGCAGATACGCAGTATTTT.

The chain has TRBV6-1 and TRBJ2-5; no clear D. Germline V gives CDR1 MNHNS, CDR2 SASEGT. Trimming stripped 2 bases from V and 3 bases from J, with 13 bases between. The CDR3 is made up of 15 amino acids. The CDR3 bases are TGTGCCAGCAGTGAACGGGCAGAAGATAAAGAGACCCAGTACTTC. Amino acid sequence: CASSERAEDKETQYF.

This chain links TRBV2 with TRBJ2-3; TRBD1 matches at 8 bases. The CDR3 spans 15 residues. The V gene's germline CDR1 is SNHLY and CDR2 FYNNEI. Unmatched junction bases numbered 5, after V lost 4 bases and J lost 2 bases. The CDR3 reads CASSARTGSTDTQYF. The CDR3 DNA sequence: TGTGCCAGCAGTGCCCGGACAGGGTCCACAGATACGCAGTATTTT.

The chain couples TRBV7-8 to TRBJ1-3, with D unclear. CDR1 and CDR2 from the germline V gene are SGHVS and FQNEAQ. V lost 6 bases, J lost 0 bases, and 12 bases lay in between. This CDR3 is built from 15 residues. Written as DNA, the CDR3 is TGTGCCAGCAGTCTCTACGGTTTCTCTGGAAACACCATATATTTT. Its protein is CASSLYGFSGNTIYF. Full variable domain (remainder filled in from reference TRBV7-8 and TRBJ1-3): GAGVSQSPRYKVAKRGQDVALRCDPISGHVSLFWYQQALGQGPEFLTYFQNEAQLDKSGLPSDRFFAERPEGSVSTLKIQRTQQEDSAVYLCASSLYGFSGNTIYFGEGSWLTVV.

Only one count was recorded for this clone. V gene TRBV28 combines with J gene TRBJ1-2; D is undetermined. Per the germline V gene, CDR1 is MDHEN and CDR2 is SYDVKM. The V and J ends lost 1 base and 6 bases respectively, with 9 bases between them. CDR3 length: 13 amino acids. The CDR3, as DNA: TGTGCCAGCAGTTTATACCGGGCGGATGGCTACACCTTC. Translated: CASSLYRADGYTF.

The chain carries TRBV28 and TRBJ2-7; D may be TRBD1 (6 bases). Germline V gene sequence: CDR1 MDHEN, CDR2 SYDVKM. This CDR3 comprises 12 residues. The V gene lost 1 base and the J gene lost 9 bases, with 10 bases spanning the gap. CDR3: CASSLSTGLQYF. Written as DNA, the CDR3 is TGTGCCAGCAGTTTATCCACAGGGCTGCAGTACTTC.

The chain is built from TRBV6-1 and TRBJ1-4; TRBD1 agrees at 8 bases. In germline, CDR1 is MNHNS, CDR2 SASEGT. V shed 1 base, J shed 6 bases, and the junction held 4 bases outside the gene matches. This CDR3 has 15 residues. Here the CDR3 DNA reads TGTGCCAGCAGTGAAGGATCAGGGGGCCATGAAAAACTGTTTTTT. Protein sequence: CASSEGSGGHEKLFF.

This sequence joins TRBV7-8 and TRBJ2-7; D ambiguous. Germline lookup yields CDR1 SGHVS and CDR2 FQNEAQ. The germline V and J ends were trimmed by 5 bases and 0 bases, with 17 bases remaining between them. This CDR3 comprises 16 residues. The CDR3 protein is CASSLLSSPGSYEQYV. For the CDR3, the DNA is TGTGCCAGCAGCCTACTCTCCTCCCCAGGCTCCTACGAGCAGTACGTC.

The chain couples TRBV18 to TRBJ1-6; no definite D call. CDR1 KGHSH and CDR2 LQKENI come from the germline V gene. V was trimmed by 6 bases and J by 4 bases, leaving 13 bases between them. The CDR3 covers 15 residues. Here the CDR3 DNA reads TGTGCCAGCTCTTTCGAACAGACTTATAATTCACCCCTCCACTTT. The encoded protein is CASSFEQTYNSPLHF.

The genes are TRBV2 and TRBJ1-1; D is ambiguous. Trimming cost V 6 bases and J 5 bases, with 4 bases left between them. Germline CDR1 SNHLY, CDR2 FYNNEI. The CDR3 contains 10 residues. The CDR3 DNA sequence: TGTGCCAGCAGAGGGACTGAAGCTTTCTTT. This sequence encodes CASRGTEAFF. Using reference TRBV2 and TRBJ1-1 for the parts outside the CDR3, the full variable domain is EPEVTQTPSHQVTQMGQEVILRCVPISNHLYFYWYRQILGQKVEFLVSFYNNEISEKSEIFDDQFSVERPDGSNFTLKIRSTKLEDSAMYFCASRGTEAFFGQGTRLTVV.

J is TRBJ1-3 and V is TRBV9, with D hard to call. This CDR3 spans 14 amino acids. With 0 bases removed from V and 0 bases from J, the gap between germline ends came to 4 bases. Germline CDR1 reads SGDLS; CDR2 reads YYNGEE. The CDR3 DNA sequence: TGTGCCAGCAGCGTAGCCACCTCTGGAAACACCATATATTTT. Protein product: CASSVATSGNTIYF.

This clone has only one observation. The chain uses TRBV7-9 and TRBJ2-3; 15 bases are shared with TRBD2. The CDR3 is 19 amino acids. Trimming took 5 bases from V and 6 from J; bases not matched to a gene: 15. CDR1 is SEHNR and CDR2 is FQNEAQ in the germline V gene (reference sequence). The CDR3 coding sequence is TGTGCCAGCAGCCCCTGGGGACTAGCGGGGGGATTCCACACGGATACGCAGTATTTT. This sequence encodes CASSPWGLAGGFHTDTQYF.

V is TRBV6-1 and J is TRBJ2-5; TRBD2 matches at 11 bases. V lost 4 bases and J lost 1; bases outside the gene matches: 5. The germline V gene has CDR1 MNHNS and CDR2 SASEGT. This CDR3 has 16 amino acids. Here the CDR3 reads CASSGLLAGAQETQYF. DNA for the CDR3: TGTGCCAGCAGTGGTTTACTAGCGGGAGCCCAAGAGACCCAGTACTTC.

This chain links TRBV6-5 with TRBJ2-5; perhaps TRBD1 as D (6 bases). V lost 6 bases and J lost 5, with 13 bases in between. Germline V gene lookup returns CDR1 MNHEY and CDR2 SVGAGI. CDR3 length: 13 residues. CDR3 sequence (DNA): TGTGCCAGCAGCCCACAGGGTCGGGAGACCCAGTACTTC. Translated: CASSPQGRETQYF.

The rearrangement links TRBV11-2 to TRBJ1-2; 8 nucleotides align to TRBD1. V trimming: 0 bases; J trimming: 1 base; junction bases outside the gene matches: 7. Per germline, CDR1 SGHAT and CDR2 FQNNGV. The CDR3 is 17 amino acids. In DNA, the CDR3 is TGTGCCAGCAGCTTAGATTCGTCAGGGGGCATTAACTATGGCTACACCTTC. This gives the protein CASSLDSSGGINYGYTF.

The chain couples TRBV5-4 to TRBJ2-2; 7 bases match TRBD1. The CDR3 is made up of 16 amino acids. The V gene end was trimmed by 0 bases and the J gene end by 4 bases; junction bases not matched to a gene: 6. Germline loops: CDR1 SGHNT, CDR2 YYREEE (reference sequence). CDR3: CASSLEQGSGTGELFF. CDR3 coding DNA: TGTGCCAGCAGCTTGGAACAGGGGAGTGGCACCGGGGAGCTGTTTTTT.

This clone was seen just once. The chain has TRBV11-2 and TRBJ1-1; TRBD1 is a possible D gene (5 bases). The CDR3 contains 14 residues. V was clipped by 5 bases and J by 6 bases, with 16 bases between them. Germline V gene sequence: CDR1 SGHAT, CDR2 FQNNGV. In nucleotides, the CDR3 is TGTGCCAGCAGCCCAGAGAGGGGAAGGGCTGAAGCTTTCTTT. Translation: CASSPERGRAEAFF.

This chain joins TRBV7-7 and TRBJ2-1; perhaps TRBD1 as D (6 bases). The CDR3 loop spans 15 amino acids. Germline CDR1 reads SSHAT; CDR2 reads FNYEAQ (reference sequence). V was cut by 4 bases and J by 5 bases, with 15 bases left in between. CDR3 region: CASSSGHWADNEQFF. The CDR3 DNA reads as TGTGCCAGCAGCTCGGGACACTGGGCCGACAATGAGCAGTTCTTC.

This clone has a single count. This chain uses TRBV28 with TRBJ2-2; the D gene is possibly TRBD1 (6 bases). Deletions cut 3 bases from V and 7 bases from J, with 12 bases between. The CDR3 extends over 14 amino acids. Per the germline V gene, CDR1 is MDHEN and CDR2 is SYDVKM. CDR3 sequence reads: CASSFPRGDGELFF. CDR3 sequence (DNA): TGTGCCAGCAGTTTCCCCAGGGGAGACGGGGAGCTGTTTTTT.

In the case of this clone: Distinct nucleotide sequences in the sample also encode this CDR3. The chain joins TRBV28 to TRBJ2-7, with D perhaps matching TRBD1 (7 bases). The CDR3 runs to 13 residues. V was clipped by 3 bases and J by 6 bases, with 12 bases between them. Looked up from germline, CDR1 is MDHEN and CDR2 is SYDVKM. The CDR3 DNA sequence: TGTGCCAGCAGTTTGGGCCAGGGGGGCGAGCAGTACTTC. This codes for CASSLGQGGEQYF.

The CDR3 region is CASSLSWDRGWSPLHF. The CDR3 DNA sequence: TGTGCCAGCAGCTTGAGTTGGGACAGAGGATGGTCACCCCTCCACTTT. This sequence joins TRBV5-8 and TRBJ1-6; 7 nucleotides agree with TRBD1. Per germline, CDR1 SGHTS and CDR2 YDEGEE. V lost 1 base and J lost 10; bases outside the gene matches: 11. This CDR3 comprises 16 residues.

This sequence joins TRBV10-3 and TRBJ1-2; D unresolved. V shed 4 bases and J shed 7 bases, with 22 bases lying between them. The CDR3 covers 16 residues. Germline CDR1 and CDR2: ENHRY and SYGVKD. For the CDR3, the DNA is TGTGCCATCAGTGCGGCTTGGGGAACAAACCCCCTTGGCTACACCTTC. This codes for CAISAAWGTNPLGYTF.